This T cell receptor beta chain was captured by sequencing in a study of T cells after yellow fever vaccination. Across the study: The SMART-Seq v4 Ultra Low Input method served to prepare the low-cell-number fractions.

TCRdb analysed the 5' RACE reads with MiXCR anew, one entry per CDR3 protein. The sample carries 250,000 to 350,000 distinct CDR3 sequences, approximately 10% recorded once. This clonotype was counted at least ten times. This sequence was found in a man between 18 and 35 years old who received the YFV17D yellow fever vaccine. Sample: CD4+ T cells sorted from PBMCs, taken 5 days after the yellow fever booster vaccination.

CDR3 DNA sequence: TGTGCCAGCAGCCCGGTCCAAGAGACCCAGTACTTC. Its translation: CASSPVQETQYF. The rearrangement joins TRBV7-7 to TRBJ2-5; no clear D. Germline-derived CDR1 and CDR2 are SSHAT and FNYEAQ (reference sequence). V was pared by 5 bases and J by 1 base, with 5 bases between. The CDR3 has 12 amino acids.